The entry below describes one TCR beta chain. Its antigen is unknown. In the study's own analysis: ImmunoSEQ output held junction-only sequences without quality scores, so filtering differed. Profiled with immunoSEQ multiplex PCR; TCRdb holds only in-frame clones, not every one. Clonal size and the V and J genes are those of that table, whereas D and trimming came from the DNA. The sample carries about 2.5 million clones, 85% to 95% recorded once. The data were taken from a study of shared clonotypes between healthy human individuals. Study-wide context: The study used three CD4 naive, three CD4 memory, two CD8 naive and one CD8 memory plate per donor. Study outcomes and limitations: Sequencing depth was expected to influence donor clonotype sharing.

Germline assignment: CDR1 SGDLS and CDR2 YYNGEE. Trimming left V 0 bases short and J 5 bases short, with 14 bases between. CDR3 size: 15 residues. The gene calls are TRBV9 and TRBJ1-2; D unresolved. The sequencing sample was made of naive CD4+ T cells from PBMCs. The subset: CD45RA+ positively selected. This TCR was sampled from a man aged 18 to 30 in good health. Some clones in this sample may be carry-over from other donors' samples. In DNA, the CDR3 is TGTGCCAGCAGCGTAGGGCAGGAGGGCTATTATGGCTACACCTTC. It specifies CASSVGQEGYYGYTF.